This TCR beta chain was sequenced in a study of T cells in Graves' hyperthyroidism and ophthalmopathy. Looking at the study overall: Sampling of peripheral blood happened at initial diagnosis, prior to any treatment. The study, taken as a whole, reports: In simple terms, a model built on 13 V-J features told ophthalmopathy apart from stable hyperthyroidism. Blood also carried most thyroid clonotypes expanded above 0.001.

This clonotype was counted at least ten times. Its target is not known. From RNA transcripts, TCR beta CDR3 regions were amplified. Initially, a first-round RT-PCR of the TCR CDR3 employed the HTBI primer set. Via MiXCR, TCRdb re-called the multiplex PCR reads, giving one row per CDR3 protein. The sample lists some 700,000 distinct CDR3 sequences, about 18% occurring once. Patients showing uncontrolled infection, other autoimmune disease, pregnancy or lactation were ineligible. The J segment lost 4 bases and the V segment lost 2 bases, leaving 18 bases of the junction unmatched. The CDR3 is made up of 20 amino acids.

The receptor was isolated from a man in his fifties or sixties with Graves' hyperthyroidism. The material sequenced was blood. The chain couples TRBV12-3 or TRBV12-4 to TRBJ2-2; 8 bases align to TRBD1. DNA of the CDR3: TGTGCCAGCAGTTTAATTGCGCGGTTTGGTGTCAGGGGGCCCACCGGGGAGCTGTTTTTT. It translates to CASSLIARFGVRGPTGELFF.